This T cell receptor (beta chain) was captured in a study of blood T cell repertoires in COVID-19. Clones were sequenced by immunoSEQ multiplex PCR, and TCRdb holds only the in-frame ones, with some missing. The sample yields 99,000 or so clones, almost 90% seen once. Germline CDR1 reads MDHEN; CDR2 reads SYDVKM. The CDR3 covers 14 residues. With 5 bases clipped from V and 2 bases from J, the junction kept 3 bases outside the gene matches. Sequencing was carried out using peripheral blood. The sequence came from a man in his fifties or sixties with COVID-19, enrolled during active disease. The V gene is TRBV28, the J gene TRBJ1-5; 7 bases align to TRBD1. The CDR3 loop is CASSRGRGNQPQHF. The CDR3 DNA sequence: TGTGCCAGCAGTAGGGGGCGAGGCAATCAGCCCCAGCATTTT.